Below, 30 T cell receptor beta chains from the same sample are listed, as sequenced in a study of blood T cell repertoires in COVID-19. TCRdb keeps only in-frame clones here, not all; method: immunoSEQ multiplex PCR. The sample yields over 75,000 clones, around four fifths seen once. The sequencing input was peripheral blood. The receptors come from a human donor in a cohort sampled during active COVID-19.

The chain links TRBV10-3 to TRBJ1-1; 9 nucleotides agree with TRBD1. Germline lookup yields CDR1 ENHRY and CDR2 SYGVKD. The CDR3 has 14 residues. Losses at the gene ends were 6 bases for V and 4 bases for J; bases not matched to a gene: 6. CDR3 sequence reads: CAISETGGGTEAFF. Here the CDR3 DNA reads TGTGCCATCAGCGAGACAGGGGGGGGCACTGAAGCTTTCTTT.

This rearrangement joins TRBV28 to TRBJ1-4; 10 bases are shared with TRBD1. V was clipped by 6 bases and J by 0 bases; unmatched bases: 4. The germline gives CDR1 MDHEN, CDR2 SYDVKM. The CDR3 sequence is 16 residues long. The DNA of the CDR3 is TGTGCCAGCAGCGGGACAGGGGTGGCAACTAATGAAAAACTGTTTTTT. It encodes CASSGTGVATNEKLFF.

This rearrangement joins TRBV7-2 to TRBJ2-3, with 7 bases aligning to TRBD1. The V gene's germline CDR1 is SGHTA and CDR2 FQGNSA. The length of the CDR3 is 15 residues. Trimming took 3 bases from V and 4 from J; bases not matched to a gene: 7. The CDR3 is CASSFRQGVADTQYF. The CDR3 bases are TGTGCCAGCAGCTTCAGACAGGGTGTCGCAGATACGCAGTATTTT.

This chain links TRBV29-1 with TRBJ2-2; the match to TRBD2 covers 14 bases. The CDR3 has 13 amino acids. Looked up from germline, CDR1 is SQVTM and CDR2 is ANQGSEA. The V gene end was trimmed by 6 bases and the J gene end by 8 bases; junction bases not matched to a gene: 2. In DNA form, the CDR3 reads TGCAGCGTGACTAGCGGGGGGGTAGGGGAGCTGTTTTTT. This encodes CSVTSGGVGELFF.

DNA of the CDR3: TGTGCCACCAGCGATAGCGGGGGGTATACAGATACGCAGTATTTT. This gives the protein CATSDSGGYTDTQYF. V gene TRBV15 combines with J gene TRBJ2-3; 10 nucleotides line up with TRBD2. The CDR3 runs 15 residues. Germline CDR1 LNHNV, CDR2 YYDKDF (reference sequence). Unmatched junction bases numbered 5, after V lost 5 bases and J lost 3 bases.

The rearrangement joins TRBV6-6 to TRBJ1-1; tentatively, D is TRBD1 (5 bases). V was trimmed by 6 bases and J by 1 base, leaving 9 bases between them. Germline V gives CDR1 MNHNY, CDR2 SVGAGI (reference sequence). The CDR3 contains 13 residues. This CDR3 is CASRRQGNTEAFF. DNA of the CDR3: TGTGCCAGCAGGCGCCAGGGGAACACTGAAGCTTTCTTT.

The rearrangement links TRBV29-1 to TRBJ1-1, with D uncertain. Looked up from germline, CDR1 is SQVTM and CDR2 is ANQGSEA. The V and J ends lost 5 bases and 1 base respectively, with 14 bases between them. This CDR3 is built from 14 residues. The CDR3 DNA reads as TGCAGCGTTTACCATCCAGAAAGGAACACTGAAGCTTTCTTT. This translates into CSVYHPERNTEAFF.

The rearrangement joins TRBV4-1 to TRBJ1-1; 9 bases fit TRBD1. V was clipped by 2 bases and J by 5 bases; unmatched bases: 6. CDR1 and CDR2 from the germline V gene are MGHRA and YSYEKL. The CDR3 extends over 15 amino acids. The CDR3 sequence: CASSQLQGAPTEAFF. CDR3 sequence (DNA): TGCGCCAGCAGCCAATTACAGGGGGCGCCGACTGAAGCTTTCTTT.

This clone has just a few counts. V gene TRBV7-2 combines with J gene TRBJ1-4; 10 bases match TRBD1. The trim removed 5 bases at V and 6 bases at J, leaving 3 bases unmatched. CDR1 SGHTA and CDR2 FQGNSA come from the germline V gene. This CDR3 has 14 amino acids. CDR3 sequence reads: CASSRTGGDEKLFF. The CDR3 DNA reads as TGTGCCAGCAGCCGGACAGGGGGAGATGAAAAACTGTTTTTT.

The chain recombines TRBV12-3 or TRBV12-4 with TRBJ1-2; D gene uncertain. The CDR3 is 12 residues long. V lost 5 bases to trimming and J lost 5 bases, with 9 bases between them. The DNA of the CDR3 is TGTGCCAGCAGTCTTCAGTTTTATGGCTACACCTTC. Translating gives CASSLQFYGYTF.

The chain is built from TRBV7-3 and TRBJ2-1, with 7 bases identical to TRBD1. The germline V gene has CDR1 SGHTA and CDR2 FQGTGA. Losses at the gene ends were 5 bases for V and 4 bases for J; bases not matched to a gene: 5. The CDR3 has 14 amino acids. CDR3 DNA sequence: TGTGCCAGCAGCCCGGGACAGTTTTACAATGAGCAGTTCTTC. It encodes CASSPGQFYNEQFF.

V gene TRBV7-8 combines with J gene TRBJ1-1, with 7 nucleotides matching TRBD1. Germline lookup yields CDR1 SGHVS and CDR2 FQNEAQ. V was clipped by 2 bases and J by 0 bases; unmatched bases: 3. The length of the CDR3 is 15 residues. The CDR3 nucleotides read TGTGCCAGCAGCTTATTCAGGGGGATGAACACTGAAGCTTTCTTT. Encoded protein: CASSLFRGMNTEAFF.

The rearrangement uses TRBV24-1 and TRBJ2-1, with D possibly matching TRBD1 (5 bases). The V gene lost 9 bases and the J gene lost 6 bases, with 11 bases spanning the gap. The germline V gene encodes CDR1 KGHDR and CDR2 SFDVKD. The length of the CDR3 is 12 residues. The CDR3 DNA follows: TGTGCCACCGCTTACAGGTTCAATGAGCAGTTCTTC. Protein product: CATAYRFNEQFF.

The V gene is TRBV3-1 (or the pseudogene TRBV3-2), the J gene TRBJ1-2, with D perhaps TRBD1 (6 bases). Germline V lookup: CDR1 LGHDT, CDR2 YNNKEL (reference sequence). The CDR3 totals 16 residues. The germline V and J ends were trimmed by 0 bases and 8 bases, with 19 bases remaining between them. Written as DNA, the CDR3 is TGTGCCAGCAGCCAAGATTCAGGCCCTAGGGGGGGAGGCTACACCTTC. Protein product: CASSQDSGPRGGGYTF.

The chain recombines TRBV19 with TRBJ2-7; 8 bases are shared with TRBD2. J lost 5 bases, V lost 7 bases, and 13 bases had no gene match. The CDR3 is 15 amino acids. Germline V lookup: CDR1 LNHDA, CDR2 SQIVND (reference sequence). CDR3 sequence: CASKDTGTSVDEQYF. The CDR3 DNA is TGTGCCAGTAAAGATACCGGGACTAGTGTGGACGAGCAGTACTTC.

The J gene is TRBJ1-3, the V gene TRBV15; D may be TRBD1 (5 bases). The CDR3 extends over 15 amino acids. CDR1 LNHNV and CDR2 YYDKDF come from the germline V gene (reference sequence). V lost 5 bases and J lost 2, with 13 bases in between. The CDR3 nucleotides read TGTGCCACCAGCCTTGGAGGGACTGCTGGAAACACCATATATTTT. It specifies CATSLGGTAGNTIYF.

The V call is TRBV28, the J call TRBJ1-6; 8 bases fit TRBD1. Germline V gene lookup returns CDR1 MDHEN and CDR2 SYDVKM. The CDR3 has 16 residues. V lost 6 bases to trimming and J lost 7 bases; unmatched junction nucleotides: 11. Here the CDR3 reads CASRDRGTQKNSPLHF. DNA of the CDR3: TGTGCCAGCAGAGACAGGGGAACTCAAAAGAATTCACCCCTCCACTTT.

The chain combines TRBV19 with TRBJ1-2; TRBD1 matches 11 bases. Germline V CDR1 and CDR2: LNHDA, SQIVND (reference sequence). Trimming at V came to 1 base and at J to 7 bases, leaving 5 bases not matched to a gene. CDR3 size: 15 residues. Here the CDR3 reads CASSIGDRGTRGYTF. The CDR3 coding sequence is TGTGCCAGTAGTATAGGGGACAGGGGGACGCGTGGCTACACCTTC.

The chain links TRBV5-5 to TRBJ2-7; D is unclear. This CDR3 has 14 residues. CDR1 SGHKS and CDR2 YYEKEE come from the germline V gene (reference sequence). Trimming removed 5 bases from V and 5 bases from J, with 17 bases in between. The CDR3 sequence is CASRSSFGGHEQYF. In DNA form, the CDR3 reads TGTGCCAGCAGGAGCTCGTTCGGTGGTCACGAGCAGTACTTC.

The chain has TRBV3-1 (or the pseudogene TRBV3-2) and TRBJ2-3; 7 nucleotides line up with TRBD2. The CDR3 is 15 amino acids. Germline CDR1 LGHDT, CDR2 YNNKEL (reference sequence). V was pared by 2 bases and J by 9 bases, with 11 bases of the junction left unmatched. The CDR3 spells CASSQFSGVSRTQYF. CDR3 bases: TGTGCCAGCAGCCAATTCAGCGGGGTGAGTAGGACGCAGTATTTT.

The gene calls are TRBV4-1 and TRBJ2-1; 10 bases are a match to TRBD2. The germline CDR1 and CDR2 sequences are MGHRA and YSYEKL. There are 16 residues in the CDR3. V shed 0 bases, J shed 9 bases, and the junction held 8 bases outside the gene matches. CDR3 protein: CASSQESSGRAGEQFF. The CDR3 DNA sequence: TGCGCCAGCAGCCAAGAGAGCAGCGGGAGGGCCGGTGAGCAGTTCTTC.

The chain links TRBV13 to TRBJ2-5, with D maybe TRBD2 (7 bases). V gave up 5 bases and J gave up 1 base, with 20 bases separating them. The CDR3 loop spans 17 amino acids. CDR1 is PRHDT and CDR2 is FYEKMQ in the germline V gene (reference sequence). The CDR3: CASSLVWRGHFQETQYF. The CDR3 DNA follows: TGTGCCAGCAGCCTCGTCTGGCGGGGGCACTTCCAAGAGACCCAGTACTTC.

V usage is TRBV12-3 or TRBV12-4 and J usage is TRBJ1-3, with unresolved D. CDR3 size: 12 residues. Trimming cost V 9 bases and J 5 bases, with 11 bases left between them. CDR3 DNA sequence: TGTGCCAGTAGTCTCCTTAGAAACACCATATATTTT. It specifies CASSLLRNTIYF.

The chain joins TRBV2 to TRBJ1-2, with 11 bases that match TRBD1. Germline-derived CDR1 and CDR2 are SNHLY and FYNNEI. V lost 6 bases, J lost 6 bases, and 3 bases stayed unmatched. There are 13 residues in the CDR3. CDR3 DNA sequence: TGTGCCAGCAGGCTGGGACAGGGGGATGGCTACACCTTC. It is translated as CASRLGQGDGYTF. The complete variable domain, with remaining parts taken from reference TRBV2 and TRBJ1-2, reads EPEVTQTPSHQVTQMGQEVILRCVPISNHLYFYWYRQILGQKVEFLVSFYNNEISEKSEIFDDQFSVERPDGSNFTLKIRSTKLEDSAMYFCASRLGQGDGYTFGSGTRLTVV.

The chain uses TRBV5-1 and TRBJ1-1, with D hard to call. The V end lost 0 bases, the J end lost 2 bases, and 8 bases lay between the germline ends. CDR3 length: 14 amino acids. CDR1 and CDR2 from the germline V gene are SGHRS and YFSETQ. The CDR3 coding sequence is TGCGCCAGCAGCTTGGGCGAGTATAACACTGAAGCTTTCTTT. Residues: CASSLGEYNTEAFF. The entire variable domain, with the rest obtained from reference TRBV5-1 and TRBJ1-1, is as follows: KAGVTQTPRYLIKTRGQQVTLSCSPISGHRSVSWYQQTPGQGLQFLFEYFSETQRNKGNFPGRFSGRQFSNSRSEMNVSTLELGDSALYLCASSLGEYNTEAFFGQGTRLTVV.

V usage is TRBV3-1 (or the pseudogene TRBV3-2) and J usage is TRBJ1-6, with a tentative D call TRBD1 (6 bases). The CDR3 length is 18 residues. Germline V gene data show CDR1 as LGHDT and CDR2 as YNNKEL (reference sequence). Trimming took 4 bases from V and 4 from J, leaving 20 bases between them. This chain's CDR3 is CASSPGTPYMGYNSPLHF. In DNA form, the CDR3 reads TGTGCCAGCAGCCCCGGGACACCCTATATGGGATATAATTCACCCCTCCACTTT.

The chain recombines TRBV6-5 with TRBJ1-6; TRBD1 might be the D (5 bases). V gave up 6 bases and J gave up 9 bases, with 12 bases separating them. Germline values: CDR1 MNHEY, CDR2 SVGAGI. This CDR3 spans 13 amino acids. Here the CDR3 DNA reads TGTGCCAGCAGACAGGTCTCTAGTTCACCCCTCCACTTT. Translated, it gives CASRQVSSSPLHF.

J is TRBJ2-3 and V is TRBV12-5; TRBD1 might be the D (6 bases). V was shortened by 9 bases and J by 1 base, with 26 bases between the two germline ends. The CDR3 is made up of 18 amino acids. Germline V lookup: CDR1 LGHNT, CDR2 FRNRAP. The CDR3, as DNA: TGTGCTAGACTCACCGGGTACGAACCCACAGGGTGCACAGATACGCAGTATTTT. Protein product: CARLTGYEPTGCTDTQYF.

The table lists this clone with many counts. Here the CDR3 DNA reads TGTGCCAGCAGCCGCGGTAGCGGGAGCTCCTACAATGAGCAGTTCTTC. It translates to CASSRGSGSSYNEQFF. V is TRBV4-2 and J is TRBJ2-1; 9 bases are shared with TRBD2. The CDR3 is 16 amino acids. Germline values: CDR1 LGHNA, CDR2 YNFKEQ. The junction had 4 bases not matched to a gene; V was cut back by 4 bases and J by 0 bases.

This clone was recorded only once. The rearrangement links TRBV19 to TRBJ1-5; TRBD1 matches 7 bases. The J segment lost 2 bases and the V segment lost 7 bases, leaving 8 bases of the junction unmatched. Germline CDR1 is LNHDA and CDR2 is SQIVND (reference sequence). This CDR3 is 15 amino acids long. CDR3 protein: CASTADRVRNQPQHF. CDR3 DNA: TGTGCCAGTACCGCTGACAGGGTCCGCAATCAGCCCCAGCATTTT.